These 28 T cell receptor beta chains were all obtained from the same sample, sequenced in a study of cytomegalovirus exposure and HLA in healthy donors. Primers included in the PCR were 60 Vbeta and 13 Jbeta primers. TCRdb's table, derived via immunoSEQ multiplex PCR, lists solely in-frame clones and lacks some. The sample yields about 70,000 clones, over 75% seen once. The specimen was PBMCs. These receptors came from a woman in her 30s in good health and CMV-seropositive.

The CDR3 sequence: CASSLVRTGYGYTF. The CDR3, as DNA: TGTGCCAGCAGCTTAGTCAGGACAGGCTATGGCTACACCTTC. J is TRBJ1-2 and V is TRBV5-4, with 7 nucleotides matching TRBD1. The V segment lost 2 bases and the J segment 4 bases; nucleotides outside the gene matches: 5. The length of the CDR3 is 14 residues. Germline V gene sequence: CDR1 SGHNT, CDR2 YYREEE (reference sequence).

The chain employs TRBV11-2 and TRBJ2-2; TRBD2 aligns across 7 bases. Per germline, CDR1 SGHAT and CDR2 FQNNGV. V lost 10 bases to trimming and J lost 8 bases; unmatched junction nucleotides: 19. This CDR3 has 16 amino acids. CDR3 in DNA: TGTGCCACCGACCCAACAAGCGGGACCTGGGGGGGGGAGCTGTTTTTT. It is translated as CATDPTSGTWGGELFF.

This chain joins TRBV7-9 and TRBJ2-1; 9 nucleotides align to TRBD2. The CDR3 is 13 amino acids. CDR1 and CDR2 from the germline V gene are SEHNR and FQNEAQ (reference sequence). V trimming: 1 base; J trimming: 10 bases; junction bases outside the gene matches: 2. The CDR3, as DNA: TGTGCCAGCAGCTTAGTGCTAGCGGGGGAGCAGTTCTTC. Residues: CASSLVLAGEQFF.

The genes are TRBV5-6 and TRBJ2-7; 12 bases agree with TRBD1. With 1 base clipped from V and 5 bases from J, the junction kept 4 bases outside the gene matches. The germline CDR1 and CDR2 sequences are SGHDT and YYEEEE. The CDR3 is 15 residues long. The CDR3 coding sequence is TGTGCCAGCAGCTTGCTAGGGACAGGGGGCGACGAGCAGTACTTC. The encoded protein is CASSLLGTGGDEQYF.

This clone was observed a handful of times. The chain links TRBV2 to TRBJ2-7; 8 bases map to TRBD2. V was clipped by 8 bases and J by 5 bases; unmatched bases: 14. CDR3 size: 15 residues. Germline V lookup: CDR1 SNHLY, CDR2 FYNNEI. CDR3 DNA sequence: TGTGCCAGCGACTCCGGGACTAGTAGCCGGAACGAGCAGTACTTC. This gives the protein CASDSGTSSRNEQYF.

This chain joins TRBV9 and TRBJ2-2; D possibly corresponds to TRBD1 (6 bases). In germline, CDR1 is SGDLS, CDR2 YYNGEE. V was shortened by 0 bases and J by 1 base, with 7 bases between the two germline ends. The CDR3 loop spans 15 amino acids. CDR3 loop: CASSVGQVNTGELFF. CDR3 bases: TGTGCCAGCAGCGTAGGACAGGTGAACACCGGGGAGCTGTTTTTT.

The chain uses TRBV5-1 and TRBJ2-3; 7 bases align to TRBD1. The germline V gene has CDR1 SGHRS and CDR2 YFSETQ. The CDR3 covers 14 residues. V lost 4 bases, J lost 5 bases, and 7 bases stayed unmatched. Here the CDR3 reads CASSPQGGQDTQYF. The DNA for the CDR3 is TGCGCCAGCAGCCCCCAAGGGGGCCAAGATACGCAGTATTTT. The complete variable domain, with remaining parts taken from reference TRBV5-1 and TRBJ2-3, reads KAGVTQTPRYLIKTRGQQVTLSCSPISGHRSVSWYQQTPGQGLQFLFEYFSETQRNKGNFPGRFSGRQFSNSRSEMNVSTLELGDSALYLCASSPQGGQDTQYFGPGTRLTVL.

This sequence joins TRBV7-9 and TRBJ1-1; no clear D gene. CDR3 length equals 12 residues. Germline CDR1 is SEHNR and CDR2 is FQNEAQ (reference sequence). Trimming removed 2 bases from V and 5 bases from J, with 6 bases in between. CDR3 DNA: TGTGCCAGCAGCTTATCCAGAACTGAAGCTTTCTTT. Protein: CASSLSRTEAFF.

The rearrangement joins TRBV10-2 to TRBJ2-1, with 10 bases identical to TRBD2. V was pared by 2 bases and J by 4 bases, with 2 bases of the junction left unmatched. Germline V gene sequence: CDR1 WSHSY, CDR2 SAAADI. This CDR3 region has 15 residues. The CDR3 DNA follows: TGCGCCAGCAGTGAGACTAGCGGGGTATACAATGAGCAGTTCTTC. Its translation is CASSETSGVYNEQFF.

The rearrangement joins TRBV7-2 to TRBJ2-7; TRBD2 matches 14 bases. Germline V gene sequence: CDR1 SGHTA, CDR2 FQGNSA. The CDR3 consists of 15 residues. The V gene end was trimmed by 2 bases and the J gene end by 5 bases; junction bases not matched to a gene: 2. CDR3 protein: CASSLRLAGGHEQYF. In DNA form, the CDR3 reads TGTGCCAGCAGCTTAAGACTAGCGGGAGGGCACGAGCAGTACTTC. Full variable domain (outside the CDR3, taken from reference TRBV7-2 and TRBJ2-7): GAGVSQSPSNKVTEKGKDVELRCDPISGHTALYWYRQSLGQGLEFLIYFQGNSAPDKSGLPSDRFSAERTGGSVSTLTIQRTQQEDSAVYLCASSLRLAGGHEQYFGPGTRLTVT.

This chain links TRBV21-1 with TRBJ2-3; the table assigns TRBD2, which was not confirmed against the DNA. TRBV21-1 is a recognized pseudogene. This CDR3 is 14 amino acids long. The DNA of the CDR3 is TGTGCCAGCAGCAAGGTCGGGGACACAGATACGCAGTATTTT. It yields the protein CASSKVGDTDTQYF.

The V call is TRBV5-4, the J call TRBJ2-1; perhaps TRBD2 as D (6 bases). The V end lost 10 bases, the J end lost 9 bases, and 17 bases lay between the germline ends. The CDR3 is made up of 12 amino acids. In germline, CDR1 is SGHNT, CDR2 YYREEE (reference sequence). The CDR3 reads CAAWPEGGEQFF. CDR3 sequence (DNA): TGTGCCGCTTGGCCGGAGGGAGGTGAGCAGTTCTTC.

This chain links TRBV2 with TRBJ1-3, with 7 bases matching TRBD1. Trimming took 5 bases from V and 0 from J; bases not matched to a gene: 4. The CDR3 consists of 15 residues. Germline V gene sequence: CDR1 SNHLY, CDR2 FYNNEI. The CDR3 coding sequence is TGTGCCAGCAGTACAGGGGATCGCTCTGGAAACACCATATATTTT. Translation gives CASSTGDRSGNTIYF.

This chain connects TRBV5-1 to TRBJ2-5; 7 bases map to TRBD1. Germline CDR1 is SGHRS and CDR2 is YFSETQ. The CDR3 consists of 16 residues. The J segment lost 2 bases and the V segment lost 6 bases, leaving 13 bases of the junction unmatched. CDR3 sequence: CASKKSTGVQQETQYF. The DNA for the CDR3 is TGCGCCAGCAAGAAATCCACAGGGGTCCAACAAGAGACCCAGTACTTC.

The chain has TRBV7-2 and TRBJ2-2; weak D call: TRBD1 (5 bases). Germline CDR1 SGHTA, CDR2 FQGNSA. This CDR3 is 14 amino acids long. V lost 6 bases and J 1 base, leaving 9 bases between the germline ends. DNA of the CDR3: TGTGCCAGCAGGCGACAGATGAACACCGGGGAGCTGTTTTTT. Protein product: CASRRQMNTGELFF.

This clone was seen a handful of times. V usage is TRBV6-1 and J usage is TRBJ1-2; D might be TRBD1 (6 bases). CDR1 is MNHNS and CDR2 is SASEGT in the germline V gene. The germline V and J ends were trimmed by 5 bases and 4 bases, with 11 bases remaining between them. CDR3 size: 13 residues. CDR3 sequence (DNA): TGTGCCAGCAGTCTGGACAGAGTCTATGGCTACACCTTC. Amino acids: CASSLDRVYGYTF.

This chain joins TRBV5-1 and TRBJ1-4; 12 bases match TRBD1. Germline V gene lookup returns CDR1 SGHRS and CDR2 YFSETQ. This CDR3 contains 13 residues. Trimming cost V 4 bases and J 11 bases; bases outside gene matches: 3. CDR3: CASSGTGGAKLFF. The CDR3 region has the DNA TGCGCCAGCAGCGGGACAGGGGGCGCGAAACTGTTTTTT.

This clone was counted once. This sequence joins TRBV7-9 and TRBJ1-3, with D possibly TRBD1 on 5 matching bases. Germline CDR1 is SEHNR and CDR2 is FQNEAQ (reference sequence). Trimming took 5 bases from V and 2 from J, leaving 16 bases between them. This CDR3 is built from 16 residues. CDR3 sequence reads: CASSVRRGLPGNTIYF. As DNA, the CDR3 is TGTGCCAGCAGCGTCCGGCGGGGGTTGCCTGGAAACACCATATATTTT.

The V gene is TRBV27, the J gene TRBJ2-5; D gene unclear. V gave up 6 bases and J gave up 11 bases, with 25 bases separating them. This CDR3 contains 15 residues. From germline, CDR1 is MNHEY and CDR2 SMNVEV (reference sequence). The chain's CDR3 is CASSLRGDPPFEQYF. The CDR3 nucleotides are TGTGCCAGCAGCCTCCGAGGCGACCCTCCTTTTGAGCAGTACTTC.

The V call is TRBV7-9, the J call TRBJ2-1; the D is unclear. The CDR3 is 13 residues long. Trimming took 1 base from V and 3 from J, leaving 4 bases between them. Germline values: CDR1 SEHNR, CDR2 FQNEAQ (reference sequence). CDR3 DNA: TGTGCCAGCAGCTTAGGCAGCTACAATGAGCAGTTCTTC. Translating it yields CASSLGSYNEQFF.

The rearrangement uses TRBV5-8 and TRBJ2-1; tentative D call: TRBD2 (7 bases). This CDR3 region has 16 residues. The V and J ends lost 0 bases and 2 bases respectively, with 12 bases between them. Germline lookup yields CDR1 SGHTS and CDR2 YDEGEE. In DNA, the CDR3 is TGTGCCAGCAGCTTGGCGAGGGGGAGGGCCTACAATGAGCAGTTCTTC. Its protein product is CASSLARGRAYNEQFF.

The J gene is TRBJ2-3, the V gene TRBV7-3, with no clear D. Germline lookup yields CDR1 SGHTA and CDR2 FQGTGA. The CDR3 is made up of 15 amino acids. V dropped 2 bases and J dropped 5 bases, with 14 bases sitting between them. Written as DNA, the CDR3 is TGTGCCAGCAGCTTAGCCGGCAATGGCGGAGATACGCAGTATTTT. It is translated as CASSLAGNGGDTQYF.

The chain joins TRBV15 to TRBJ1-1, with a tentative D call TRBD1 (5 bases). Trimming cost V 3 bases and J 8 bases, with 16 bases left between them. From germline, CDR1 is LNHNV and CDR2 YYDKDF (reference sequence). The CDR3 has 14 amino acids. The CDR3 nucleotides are TGTGCCACCAGCAGGGCAGGGAAGGTCGCCGAAGCTTTCTTT. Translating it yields CATSRAGKVAEAFF.

The CDR3 region is CASSLTSPNEFYEQYF. The CDR3 coding sequence is TGTGCCAGCAGCCTTACTTCACCCAATGAATTCTACGAGCAGTACTTC. This rearrangement joins TRBV11-2 to TRBJ2-5; no clear D gene. The J call could be wrong; TRBJ2-7 is a better fit for the DNA end. The length of the CDR3 is 16 residues. Per the germline V gene, CDR1 is SGHAT and CDR2 is FQNNGV.

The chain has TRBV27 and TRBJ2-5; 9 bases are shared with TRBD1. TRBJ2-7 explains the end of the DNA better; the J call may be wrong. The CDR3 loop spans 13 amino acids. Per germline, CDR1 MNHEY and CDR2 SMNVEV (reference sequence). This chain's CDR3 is CASSLNRGHEQYF. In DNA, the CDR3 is TGTGCCAGCAGTTTAAACAGGGGGCACGAGCAGTACTTC.

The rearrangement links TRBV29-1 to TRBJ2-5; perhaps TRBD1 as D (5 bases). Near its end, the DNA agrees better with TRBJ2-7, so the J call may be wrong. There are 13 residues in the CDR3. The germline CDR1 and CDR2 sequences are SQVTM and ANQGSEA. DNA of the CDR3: TGCAGCGTTGATCTCGGGCAGGGCTACGAGCAGTACTTC. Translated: CSVDLGQGYEQYF.

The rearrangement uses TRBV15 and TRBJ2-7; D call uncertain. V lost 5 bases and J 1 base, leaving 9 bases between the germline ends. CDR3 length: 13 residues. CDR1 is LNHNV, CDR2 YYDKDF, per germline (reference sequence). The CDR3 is CATSERDSYEQYF. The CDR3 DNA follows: TGTGCCACCAGCGAGCGAGATTCCTACGAGCAGTACTTC.

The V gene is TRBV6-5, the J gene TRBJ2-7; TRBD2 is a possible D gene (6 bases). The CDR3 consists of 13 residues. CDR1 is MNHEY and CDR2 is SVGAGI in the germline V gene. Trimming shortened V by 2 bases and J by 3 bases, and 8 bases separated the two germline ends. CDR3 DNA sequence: TGTGCCAGCAGTTACGGGAGGAACTACGAGCAGTACTTC. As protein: CASSYGRNYEQYF.